This TCR beta chain was sequenced in a study of T cell repertoires in cytomegalovirus infection. TCRdb passed the reads through MiXCR, listing each CDR3 protein once. The sample contains about 600,000 distinct CDR3 sequences, roughly 24% of which appear only once. Losses at the gene ends were 5 bases for V and 4 bases for J; bases not matched to a gene: 5. The CDR3 covers 14 residues. Germline V gene sequence: CDR1 DFQATT, CDR2 SNEGSKA (reference sequence). This clonotype originated in a human donor in good health (CMV status not recorded). Some clones in this sample may be carry-over from other donors' samples. The sample taken for sequencing was CD8+ T cells from PBMCs. This chain uses TRBV20-1 with TRBJ1-5; TRBD1 agrees at 10 bases. CDR3 sequence (DNA): TGCAGTGCTGCCCGGGACAGGGGTAATCAGCCCCAGCATTTT. Its protein is CSAARDRGNQPQHF.